This T cell receptor beta chain derives from a study of blood T cells in healthy people across ages. In the study overall: About one barcoded beta molecule per two T cells was the capture yield of template switching.

As for this clonotype: Its cognate antigen is unknown.

Each sample yielded at least 5 micrograms of PBMC total RNA. A second PCR of roughly 7 to 11 cycles used a sample-barcoded 5' primer and a J-beta primer mix. Each CDR3 protein gets one entry after TCRdb re-called the 5' RACE reads with MiXCR. There are 1.2 million to 1.5 million distinct CDR3 sequences in the sample; 59% occur only once, and about 6.7% lies in the top ten. Study-level points and caveats: Significant beta diversity loss was already apparent by age about 39, declining roughly linearly.

Germline V gives CDR1 MGHRA, CDR2 YSYEKL. Trimming took 1 base from V and 3 from J, leaving 14 bases between them. The CDR3 has 16 amino acids. The sequence derives from a man aged 18 to 35 in good health. This chain links TRBV4-1 with TRBJ2-3, with D perhaps TRBD2 (5 bases). Specimen: blood. CDR3 sequence reads: CASSQAEGVRTDTQYF. The DNA of the CDR3 is TGCGCCAGCAGCCAAGCCGAGGGAGTAAGGACAGATACGCAGTATTTT.